These T cell receptor beta chains were read from a single sample in a study of blood T cell repertoires in COVID-19. Here immunoSEQ multiplex PCR was the method, and the copy in TCRdb shows in-frame clones only, minus some. This sample has over 250,000 clones, with around nine tenths found just once. Material: peripheral blood. The receptors come from a man aged 50-59 years with acute or convalescent COVID-19. The CDR3 runs from the conserved cysteine through the conserved F or W. Each record gives: clone size, V gene, J gene, D gene, CDR3 DNA, CDR3 protein. A D gene is named only where the DNA matches it firmly. Clone size is shown for a subset of rows, as once, few, many or a class of expanded clone.

abundance: NA
v_gene: TRBV29-1
j_gene: TRBJ1-2
d_gene: TRBD1
CDR3nt: TGCAGCGTTGAATCGGGACAGGGCTTTCACTATGGCTACACCTTC
CDR3aa: CSVESGQGFHYGYTF

abundance: NA
v_gene: TRBV6-5
j_gene: TRBJ1-2
d_gene: NA
CDR3nt: TGTGCCAGCAGTTACTCGAGCCTGGAGCATGGCTACACCTTC
CDR3aa: CASSYSSLEHGYTF

abundance: once
v_gene: TRBV5-1
j_gene: TRBJ1-2
d_gene: NA
CDR3nt: TGCGCCAGCAGCTTGTCTCCAGGTGGGAACTATGGCTACACCTTC
CDR3aa: CASSLSPGGNYGYTF

abundance: few
v_gene: TRBV6-5
j_gene: TRBJ1-5
d_gene: NA
CDR3nt: TGTGCCAGCAGTCCCGGTGAGAAATACAATCAGCCCCAGCATTTT
CDR3aa: CASSPGEKYNQPQHF

abundance: NA
v_gene: TRBV5-6
j_gene: TRBJ1-3
d_gene: NA
CDR3nt: TGTGCCAGCAGCCGTGGGAGAGAGGGTTCAACCATATATTTT
CDR3aa: CASSRGREGSTIYF

abundance: NA
v_gene: TRBV29-1
j_gene: TRBJ2-5
d_gene: TRBD2
CDR3nt: TGCAGCGTCGCCGGGTTCTCTAGCGGGAGAGAGACCCAGTACTTC
CDR3aa: CSVAGFSSGRETQYF

abundance: NA
v_gene: TRBV4-2
j_gene: TRBJ1-1
d_gene: NA
CDR3nt: TGTGCCAGCAGCCAAGATACAGGCCTGAACACTGAAGCTTTCTTT
CDR3aa: CASSQDTGLNTEAFF

abundance: NA
v_gene: TRBV19
j_gene: TRBJ1-1
d_gene: NA
CDR3nt: TGTGCCAGTAGTTCCCAGACAGCGAACACTGAAGCTTTCTTT
CDR3aa: CASSSQTANTEAFF

abundance: NA
v_gene: TRBV18
j_gene: TRBJ2-1
d_gene: NA
CDR3nt: TGTGCCAGCTCACCAAAGCTAGAGAGGACATCCGGTGGTGAGCAGTTCTTC
CDR3aa: CASSPKLERTSGGEQFF

abundance: NA
v_gene: TRBV2
j_gene: TRBJ1-4
d_gene: NA
CDR3nt: TGTGCCAGCCTTCTCGCGGGGGGAGGTAACGAAAAACTGTTTTTT
CDR3aa: CASLLAGGGNEKLFF

abundance: many
v_gene: TRBV7-6
j_gene: TRBJ2-7
d_gene: NA
CDR3nt: TGTGCCAGCAGCTTAGAATCGGGGAAGTCCTACGAGCAGTACTTC
CDR3aa: CASSLESGKSYEQYF

abundance: NA
v_gene: TRBV3-1/TRBV3-2
j_gene: TRBJ2-7
d_gene: TRBD1
CDR3nt: TGTGCCAGCAGCCCAAACAGGGGGGAAGAGTTCTACGAGCAGTACTTC
CDR3aa: CASSPNRGEEFYEQYF

abundance: NA
v_gene: TRBV7-5
j_gene: TRBJ1-5
d_gene: NA
CDR3nt: TGTGCCAGAAGCTTACAGCGTGGAGGACAGGGGGGGAATCAGCCCCAGCATTTT
CDR3aa: CARSLQRGGQGGNQPQHF

abundance: NA
v_gene: TRBV15
j_gene: TRBJ2-3
d_gene: TRBD2
CDR3nt: TGTGCCACCAGCGCCCTAGACGGGGGGGGCCGTGGAGATACGCAGTATTTT
CDR3aa: CATSALDGGGRGDTQYF

abundance: NA
v_gene: TRBV4-2
j_gene: TRBJ2-1
d_gene: TRBD2
CDR3nt: TGTGCCAGCAGCCAAGATCTAGCGGGGGGCCCAAATGAGCAGTTCTTC
CDR3aa: CASSQDLAGGPNEQFF